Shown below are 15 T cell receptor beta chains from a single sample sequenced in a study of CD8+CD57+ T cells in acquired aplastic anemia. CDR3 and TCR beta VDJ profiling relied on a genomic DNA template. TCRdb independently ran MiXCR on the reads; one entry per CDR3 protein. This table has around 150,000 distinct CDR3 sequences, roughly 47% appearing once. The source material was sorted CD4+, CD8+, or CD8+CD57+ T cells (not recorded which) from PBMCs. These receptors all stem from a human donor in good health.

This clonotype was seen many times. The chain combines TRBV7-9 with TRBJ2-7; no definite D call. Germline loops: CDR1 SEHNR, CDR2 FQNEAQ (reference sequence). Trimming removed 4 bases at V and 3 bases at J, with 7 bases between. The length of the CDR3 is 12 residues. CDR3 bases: TGTGCCAGCAGCTCTCAATTCTACGAGCAGTACTTC. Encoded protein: CASSSQFYEQYF.

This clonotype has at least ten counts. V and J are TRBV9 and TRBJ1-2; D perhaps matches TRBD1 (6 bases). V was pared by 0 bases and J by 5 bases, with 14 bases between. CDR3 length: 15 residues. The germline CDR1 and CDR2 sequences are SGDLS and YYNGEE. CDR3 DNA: TGTGCCAGCAGCGTAGACGGGGGCGTCCTATATGGCTACACCTTC. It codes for CASSVDGGVLYGYTF.

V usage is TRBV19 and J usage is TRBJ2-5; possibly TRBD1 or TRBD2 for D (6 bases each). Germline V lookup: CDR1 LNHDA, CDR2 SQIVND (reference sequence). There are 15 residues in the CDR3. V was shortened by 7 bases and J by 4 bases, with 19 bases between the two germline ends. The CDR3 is CASTTMGGVPETQYF. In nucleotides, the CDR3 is TGTGCCAGTACCACAATGGGGGGCGTACCAGAGACCCAGTACTTC.

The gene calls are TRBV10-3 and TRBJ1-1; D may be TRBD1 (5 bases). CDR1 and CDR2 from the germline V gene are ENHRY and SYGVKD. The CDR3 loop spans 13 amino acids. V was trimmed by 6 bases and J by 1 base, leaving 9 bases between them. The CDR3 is CAISGTANTEAFF. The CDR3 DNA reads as TGTGCCATCAGCGGGACGGCGAACACTGAAGCTTTCTTT.

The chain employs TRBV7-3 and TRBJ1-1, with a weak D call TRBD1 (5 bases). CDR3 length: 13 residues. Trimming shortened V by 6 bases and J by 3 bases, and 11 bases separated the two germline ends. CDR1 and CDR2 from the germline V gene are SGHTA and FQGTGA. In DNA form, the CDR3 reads TGTGCCAGCAGTCGGAGGGGTGACACTGAAGCTTTCTTT. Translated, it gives CASSRRGDTEAFF.

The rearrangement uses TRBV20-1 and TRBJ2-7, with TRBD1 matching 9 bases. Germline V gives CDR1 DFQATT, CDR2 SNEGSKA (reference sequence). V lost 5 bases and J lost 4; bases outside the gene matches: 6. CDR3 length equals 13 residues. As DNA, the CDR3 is TGCAGTGCTCAGGACAGGGGTGATTACGAGCAGTACTTC. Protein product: CSAQDRGDYEQYF.

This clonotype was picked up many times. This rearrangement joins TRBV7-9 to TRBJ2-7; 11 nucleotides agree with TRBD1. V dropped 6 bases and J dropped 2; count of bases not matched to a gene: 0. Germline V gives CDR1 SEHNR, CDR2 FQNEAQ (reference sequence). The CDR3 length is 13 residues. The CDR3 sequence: CASRGQGAYEQYF. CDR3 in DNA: TGTGCCAGCAGGGGACAGGGGGCCTACGAGCAGTACTTC.

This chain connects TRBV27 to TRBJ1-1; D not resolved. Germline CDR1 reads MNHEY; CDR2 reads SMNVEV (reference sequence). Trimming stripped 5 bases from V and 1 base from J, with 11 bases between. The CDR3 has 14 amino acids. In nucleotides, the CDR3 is TGTGCCAGCAGTCTTTATTCAGCGAACACTGAAGCTTTCTTT. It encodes CASSLYSANTEAFF.

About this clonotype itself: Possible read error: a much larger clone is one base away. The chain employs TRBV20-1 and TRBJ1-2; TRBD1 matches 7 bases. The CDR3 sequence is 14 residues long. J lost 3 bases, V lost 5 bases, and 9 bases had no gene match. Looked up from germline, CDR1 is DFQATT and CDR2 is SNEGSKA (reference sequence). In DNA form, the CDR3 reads TGCAGTGCTTCGGGACAGCAGTCTGACTATGGCTACACCTTC. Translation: CSASGQQSDYGYTF.

The CDR3, as DNA: TGTGCCAGCAGCTTGGACCAGAACACTGAAGCTTTCTTT. Amino acid sequence: CASSLDQNTEAFF. This chain links TRBV7-6 with TRBJ1-1, with no clear D. The CDR3 runs to 13 residues. V lost 3 bases and J 1 base, leaving 6 bases between the germline ends. Germline CDR1 reads SGHVS; CDR2 reads FNYEAQ.

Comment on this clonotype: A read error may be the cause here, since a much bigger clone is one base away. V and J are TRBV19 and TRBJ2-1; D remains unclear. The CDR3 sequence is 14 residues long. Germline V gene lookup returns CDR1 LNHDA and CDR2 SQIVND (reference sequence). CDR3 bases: TGTGCCAGTAGTATAGAGATATTTTACAATGAGCAGTTATTC. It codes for CASSIEIFYNEQLF. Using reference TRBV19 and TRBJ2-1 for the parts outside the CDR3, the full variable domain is DGGITQSPKYLFRKEGQNVTLSCEQNLNHDAMYWYRQDPGQGLRLIYYSQIVNDFQKGDIAEGYSVSREKKESFPLTVTSAQKNPTAFYLCASSIEIFYNEQLFGPGTRLTVL.

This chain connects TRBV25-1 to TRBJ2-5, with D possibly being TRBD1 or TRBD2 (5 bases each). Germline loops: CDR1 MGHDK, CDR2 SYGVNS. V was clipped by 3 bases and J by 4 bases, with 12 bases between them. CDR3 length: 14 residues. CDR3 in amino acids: CASSEGDLGETQYF. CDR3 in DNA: TGTGCCAGCAGTGAGGGGGACCTGGGAGAGACCCAGTACTTC.

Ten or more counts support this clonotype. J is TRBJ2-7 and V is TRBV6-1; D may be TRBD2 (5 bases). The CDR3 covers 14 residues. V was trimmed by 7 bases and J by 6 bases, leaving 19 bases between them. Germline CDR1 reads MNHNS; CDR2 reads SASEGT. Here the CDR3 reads CASTHPGTPSEQYF. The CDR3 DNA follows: TGTGCCAGCACCCATCCGGGAACACCTTCCGAGCAGTACTTC.

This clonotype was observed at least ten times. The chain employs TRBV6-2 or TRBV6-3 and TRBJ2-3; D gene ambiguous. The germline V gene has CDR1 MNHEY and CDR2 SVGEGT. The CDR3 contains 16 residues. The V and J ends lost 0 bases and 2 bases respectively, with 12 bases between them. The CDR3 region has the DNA TGTGCCAGCAGTTACTCGTGGCAGGCCAACACAGATACGCAGTATTTT. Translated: CASSYSWQANTDTQYF.

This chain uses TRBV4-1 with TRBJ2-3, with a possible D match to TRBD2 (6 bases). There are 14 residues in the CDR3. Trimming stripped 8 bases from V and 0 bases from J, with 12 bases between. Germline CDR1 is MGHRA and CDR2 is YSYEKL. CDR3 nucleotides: TGCGCCAGCGGCCTCGGGACTAGCACAGATACGCAGTATTTT. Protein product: CASGLGTSTDTQYF.